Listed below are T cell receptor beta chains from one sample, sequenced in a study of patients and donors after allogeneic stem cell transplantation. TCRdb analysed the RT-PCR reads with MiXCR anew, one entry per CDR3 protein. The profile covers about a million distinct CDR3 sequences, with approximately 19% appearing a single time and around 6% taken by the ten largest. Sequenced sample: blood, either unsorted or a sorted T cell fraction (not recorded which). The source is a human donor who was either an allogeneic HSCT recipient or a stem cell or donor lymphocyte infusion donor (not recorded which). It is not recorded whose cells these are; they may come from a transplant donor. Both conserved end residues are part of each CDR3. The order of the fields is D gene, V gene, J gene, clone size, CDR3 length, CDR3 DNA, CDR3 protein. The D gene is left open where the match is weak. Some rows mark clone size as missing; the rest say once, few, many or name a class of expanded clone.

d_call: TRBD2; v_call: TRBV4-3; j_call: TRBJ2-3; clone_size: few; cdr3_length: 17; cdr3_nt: TGCGCCAGCAGCCAGGATGGACTAGCGGACAGCACAGATACGCAGTATTTT; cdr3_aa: CASSQDGLADSTDTQYF
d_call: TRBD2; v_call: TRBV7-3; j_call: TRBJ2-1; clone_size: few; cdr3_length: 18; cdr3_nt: TGTGCCAGCAGCCCCCAACTCGGGGTAGCGGGGGGTAGCAATGAGCAGTTCTTC; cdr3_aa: CASSPQLGVAGGSNEQFF
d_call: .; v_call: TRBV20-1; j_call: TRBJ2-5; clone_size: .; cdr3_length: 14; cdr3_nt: TGCAGTGCTAGTTATCCGGGAAGTCAAGAGACCCAGTACTTC; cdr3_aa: CSASYPGSQETQYF
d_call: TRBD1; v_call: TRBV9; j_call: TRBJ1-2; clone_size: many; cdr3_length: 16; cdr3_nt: TGTGCCAGCAGCGTAGCTTGGGCAGGGGGACTCTATGGCTACACCTTC; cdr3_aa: CASSVAWAGGLYGYTF
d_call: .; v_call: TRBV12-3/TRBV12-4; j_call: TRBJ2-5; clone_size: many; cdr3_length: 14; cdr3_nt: TGTGCCAGCAGTTTAAACAGGGATGGAGGGACCCAGTACTTC; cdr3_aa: CASSLNRDGGTQYF
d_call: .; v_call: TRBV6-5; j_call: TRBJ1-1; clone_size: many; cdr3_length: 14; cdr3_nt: TGTGCCAGCAGTTACTCGGCAGGTCGGGGCGAAGCTTTCTTT; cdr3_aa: CASSYSAGRGEAFF
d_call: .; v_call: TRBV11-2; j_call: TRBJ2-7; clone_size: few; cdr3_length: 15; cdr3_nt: TGTGCCAGCAGCTTAGAGGCGGGCAAAACCTACGAGCAGTACTTC; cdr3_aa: CASSLEAGKTYEQYF
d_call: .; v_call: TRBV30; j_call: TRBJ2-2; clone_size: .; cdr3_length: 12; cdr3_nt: TGTGCCTGGAGAGGGGACACCGGGGAGCTGTTTTTT; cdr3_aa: CAWRGDTGELFF
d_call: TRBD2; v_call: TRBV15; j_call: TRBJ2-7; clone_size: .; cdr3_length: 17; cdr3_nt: TGTGCCACCAGCAGAGATGGGTTGACTAGCGGGGGCTACGAGCAGTACTTC; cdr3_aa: CATSRDGLTSGGYEQYF
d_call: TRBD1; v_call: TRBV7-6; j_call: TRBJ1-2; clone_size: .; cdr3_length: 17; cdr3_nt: TGTGCCAGCAGCTCCTGGACAGGGGGCTGCGGAAACTATGGCTACACCTTC; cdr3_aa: CASSSWTGGCGNYGYTF
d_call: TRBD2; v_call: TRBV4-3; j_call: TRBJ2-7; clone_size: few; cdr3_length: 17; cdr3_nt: TGCGCCAGCAGCCAAGAGATGACTAGCGGGGGGGTATACGAGCAGTACTTC; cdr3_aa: CASSQEMTSGGVYEQYF
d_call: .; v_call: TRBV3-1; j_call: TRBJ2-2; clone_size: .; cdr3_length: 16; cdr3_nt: TGTGCCAGCAGCCAAGCCCGACTCATCAATTCTGGGGAGCTGTTTTTT; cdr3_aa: CASSQARLINSGELFF
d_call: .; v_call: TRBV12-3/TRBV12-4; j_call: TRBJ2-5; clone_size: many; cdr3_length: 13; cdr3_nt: TGTGCCAGCAGTACCTGGACAGAAGAGACCCAGTACTTC; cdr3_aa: CASSTWTEETQYF
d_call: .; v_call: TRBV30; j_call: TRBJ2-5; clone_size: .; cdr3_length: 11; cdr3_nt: TGTGCCTGGAGTGTACCAGAGACCCAGTACTTC; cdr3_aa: CAWSVPETQYF
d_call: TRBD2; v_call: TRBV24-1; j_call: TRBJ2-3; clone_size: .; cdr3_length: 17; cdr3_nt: TGTGCCACCAGTGAATCCGGGACTAGCGGGAGCTGGGATACGCAGTATTTT; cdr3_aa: CATSESGTSGSWDTQYF
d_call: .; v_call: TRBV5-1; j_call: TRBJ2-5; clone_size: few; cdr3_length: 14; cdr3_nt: TGCGCCAGCAGCTTGGTTACAGCGGGTGAGACCCAGTACTTC; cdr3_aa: CASSLVTAGETQYF